Described below is a single TCR beta chain sequence and its context. Its antigen is unidentified. These data belong to a study of siplizumab effects on memory and regulatory T cells. Germline CDR1 and CDR2: ENHRY and SYGVKD. CDR3 length equals 11 residues. Deletions cut 5 bases from V and 7 bases from J, with 8 bases between. Study outcomes and limitations: It seemed that naive T cells were more diverse than memory cells and were major contributors to the alloresponse. It was never confirmed that proliferating Tregs from siplizumab cultures were suppressive. Roughly 75-97% of proliferating CD4+ or CD8+ clones lacked a naive or memory phenotype that could be assigned.

Measured with immunoSEQ multiplex PCR; TCRdb has only the in-frame clones, and not every one. The sample lists roughly 68,000 clones, over 80% seen once, with less than 4% in the top ten. The sequencing input was memory CD4+ T cells sorted from blood. The sequence derives from a human donor in good health. The chain recombines TRBV10-3 with TRBJ1-1; D is uncertain. In DNA, the CDR3 is TGTGCCATCAGTATCGGTAGTGAAGCTTTCTTT. Amino acids: CAISIGSEAFF.